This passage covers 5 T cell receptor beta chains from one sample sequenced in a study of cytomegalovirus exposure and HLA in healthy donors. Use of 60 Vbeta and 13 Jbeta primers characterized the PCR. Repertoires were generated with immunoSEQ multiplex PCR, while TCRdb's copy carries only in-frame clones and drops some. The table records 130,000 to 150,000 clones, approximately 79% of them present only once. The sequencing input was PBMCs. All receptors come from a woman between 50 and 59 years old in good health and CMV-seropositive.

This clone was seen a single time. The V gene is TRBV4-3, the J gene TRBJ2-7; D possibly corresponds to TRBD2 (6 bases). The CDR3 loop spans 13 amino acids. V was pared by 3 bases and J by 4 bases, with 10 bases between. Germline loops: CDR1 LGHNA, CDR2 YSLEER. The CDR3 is CASSHSGRYEQYF. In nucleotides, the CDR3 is TGCGCCAGCAGCCACTCGGGGAGGTACGAGCAGTACTTC.

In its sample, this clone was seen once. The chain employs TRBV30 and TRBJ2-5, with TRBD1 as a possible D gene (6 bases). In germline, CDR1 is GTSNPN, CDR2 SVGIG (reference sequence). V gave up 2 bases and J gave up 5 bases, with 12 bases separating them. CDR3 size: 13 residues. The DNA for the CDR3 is TGTGCCTGGAGTACGAACAGGGACGAGACCCAGTACTTC. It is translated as CAWSTNRDETQYF.

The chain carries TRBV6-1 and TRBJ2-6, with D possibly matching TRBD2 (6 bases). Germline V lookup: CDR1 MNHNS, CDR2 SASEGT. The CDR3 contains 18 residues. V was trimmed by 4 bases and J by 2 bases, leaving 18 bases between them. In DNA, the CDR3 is TGTGCCAGCAGTGCCGGACCCGGAGGGGTACCTGGGGCCAACGTCCTGACTTTC. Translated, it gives CASSAGPGGVPGANVLTF.

The CDR3 bases are TGTGCCAGCAGTTACTCTGCGGGGCGCCTTAACAATGAGCAGTTCTTC. As protein: CASSYSAGRLNNEQFF. The chain couples TRBV6-5 to TRBJ2-1; TRBD2 might be the D (6 bases). The V and J ends lost 0 bases and 5 bases respectively, with 14 bases between them. Germline assignment: CDR1 MNHEY and CDR2 SVGAGI. The CDR3 consists of 16 residues.

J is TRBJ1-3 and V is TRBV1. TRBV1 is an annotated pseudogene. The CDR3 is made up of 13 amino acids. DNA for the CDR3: TGCACCAGCAGCCCCGGACTGGGAAACACCATATATTTT. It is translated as CTSSPGLGNTIYF.